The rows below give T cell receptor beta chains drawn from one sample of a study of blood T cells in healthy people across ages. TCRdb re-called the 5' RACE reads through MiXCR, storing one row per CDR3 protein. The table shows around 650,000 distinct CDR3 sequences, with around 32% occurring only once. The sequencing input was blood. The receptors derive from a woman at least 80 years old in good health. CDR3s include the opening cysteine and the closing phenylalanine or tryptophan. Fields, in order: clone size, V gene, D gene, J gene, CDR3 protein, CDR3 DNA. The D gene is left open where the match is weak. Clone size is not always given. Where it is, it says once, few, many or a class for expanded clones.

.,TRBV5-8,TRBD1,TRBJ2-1,CASSLEQGNHNEQFF,TGTGCCAGCAGCTTGGAACAGGGGAACCACAATGAGCAGTTCTTC
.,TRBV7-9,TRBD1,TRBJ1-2,CASSWTGVTNYGYTF,TGTGCCAGCAGCTGGACAGGAGTAACGAACTATGGCTACACCTTC
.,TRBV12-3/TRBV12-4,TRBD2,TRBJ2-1,CASSLTSGGAIYNEQFF,TGTGCCAGCAGTTTAACTAGCGGGGGGGCCATCTACAATGAGCAGTTCTTC
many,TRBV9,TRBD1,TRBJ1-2,CASSTTGGRYGYTF,TGTGCCAGCAGCACCACAGGGGGAAGGTATGGCTACACCTTC
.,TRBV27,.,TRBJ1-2,CASSSLTQGLVYGYTF,TGTGCCAGCAGTTCCTTAACCCAGGGTCTTGTCTATGGCTACACCTTC
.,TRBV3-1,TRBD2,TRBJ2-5,CASSDLLAAAKETQYF,TGTGCCAGCAGCGACTTACTAGCGGCGGCTAAGGAGACCCAGTACTTC
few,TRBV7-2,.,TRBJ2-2,CASSQLLGTGELFF,TGTGCCAGCAGCCAATTATTGGGGACCGGGGAGCTGTTTTTT
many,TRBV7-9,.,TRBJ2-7,CASSLGGSPYEQYF,TGTGCCAGCAGCTTAGGTGGGTCCCCCTACGAGCAGTACTTC
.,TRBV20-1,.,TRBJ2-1,CSGRGTGNFNEQFF,TGCAGTGGGCGGGGGACAGGTAATTTCAATGAGCAGTTCTTC
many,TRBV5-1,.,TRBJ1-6,CASSVGDFSGVSSPLHF,TGCGCCAGCAGCGTCGGGGATTTCAGCGGGGTGAGTTCACCCCTCCACTTT
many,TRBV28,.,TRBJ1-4,CASSFQTRELFF,TGTGCCAGCAGTTTCCAGACGCGGGAACTGTTTTTT
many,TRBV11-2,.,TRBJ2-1,CASSPQGGAGDEQFF,TGTGCCAGCAGCCCGCAGGGGGGGGCGGGAGACGAGCAGTTCTTC
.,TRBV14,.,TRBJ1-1,CASSPEVATEAFF,TGTGCCAGCAGCCCAGAAGTGGCCACTGAAGCTTTCTTT
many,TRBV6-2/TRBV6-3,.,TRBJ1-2,CASSSLPGYGYTF,TGTGCCAGCAGCAGTTTGCCGGGCTATGGCTACACCTTC
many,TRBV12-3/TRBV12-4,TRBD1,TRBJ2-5,CASSLARNTGQGGTQYF,TGTGCCAGCAGTTTAGCGCGGAACACGGGACAGGGAGGGACCCAGTACTTC
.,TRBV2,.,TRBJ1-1,CASSGDGRGAFF,TGTGCCAGCAGTGGGGACGGCCGTGGGGCTTTCTTT
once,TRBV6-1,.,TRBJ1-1,CASSAGGSGTEAFF,TGTGCCAGCAGTGCCGGGGGAAGTGGGACTGAAGCTTTCTTT
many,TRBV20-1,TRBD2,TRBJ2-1,CSASKLAGGPRNEQFF,TGCAGTGCTAGTAAACTAGCGGGGGGGCCTCGGAATGAGCAGTTCTTC
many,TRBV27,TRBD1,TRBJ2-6,CASSPGGTGANVLTF,TGTGCCAGCAGCCCAGGGGGAACCGGGGCCAACGTCCTGACTTTC
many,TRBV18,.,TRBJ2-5,CASSSGQQETQYF,TGTGCCAGCAGCTCCGGACAGCAAGAGACCCAGTACTTC
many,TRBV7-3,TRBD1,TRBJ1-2,CASSLTPGQGYTF,TGTGCCAGCAGCTTAACACCGGGACAGGGCTACACCTTC
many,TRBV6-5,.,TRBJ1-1,CASSGHRGGNTEAFF,TGTGCCAGCAGCGGACATCGAGGGGGAAACACTGAAGCTTTCTTT
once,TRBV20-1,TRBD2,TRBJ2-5,CSARGTSGRKETQYF,TGCAGTGCTAGAGGGACTAGCGGGAGGAAAGAGACCCAGTACTTC
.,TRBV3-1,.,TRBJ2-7,CGSSQVAGYYEQYF,TGTGGCAGCAGCCAAGTCGCAGGCTACTACGAGCAGTACTTC
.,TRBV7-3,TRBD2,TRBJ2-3,CASSESPSGYTDTQYF,TGTGCCAGCAGCGAAAGCCCTAGCGGCTACACAGATACGCAGTATTTT
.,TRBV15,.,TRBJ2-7,CAASRDLGGVVNEQYF,TGTGCCGCCAGCAGAGATCTGGGGGGCGTTGTCAACGAGCAGTACTTC
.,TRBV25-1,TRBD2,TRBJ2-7,CAPGTSGAVIYEQYF,TGTGCCCCCGGGACTAGCGGAGCGGTTATCTACGAGCAGTACTTC
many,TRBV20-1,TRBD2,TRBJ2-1,CSAREWRGGFNEQFF,TGCAGTGCTAGAGAGTGGCGGGGGGGCTTCAATGAGCAGTTCTTC
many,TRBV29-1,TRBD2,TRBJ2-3,CSVGTSGSTDTQYF,TGCAGCGTTGGGACTAGCGGAAGCACAGATACGCAGTATTTT
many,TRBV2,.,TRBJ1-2,CASSELPNYKAYGYTF,TGTGCCAGCAGTGAACTCCCGAACTACAAGGCCTATGGCTACACCTTC
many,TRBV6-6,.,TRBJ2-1,CASSYSDNHEQFF,TGTGCCAGCAGTTACTCTGACAATCATGAGCAGTTCTTC
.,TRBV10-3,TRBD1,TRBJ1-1,CAIDDTGAMNTEAFF,TGTGCCATCGACGACACAGGGGCGATGAACACTGAAGCTTTCTTT
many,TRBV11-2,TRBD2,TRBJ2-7,CASSQTSGGAYEQYF,TGTGCCAGCAGCCAGACTAGCGGGGGGGCCTACGAGCAGTACTTC